This entry features one T cell receptor (beta chain) sequence. The assay was immunoSEQ multiplex PCR, and TCRdb's table has in-frame clones only and misses some. The repertoire includes 250,000 to 300,000 clones, over 70% of them detected once, and 13% sits in the top ten. The source of the sample is a study of control samples from healthy donors and cancer patients. This CDR3 is 16 amino acids long. Deletions cut 0 bases from V and 3 bases from J, with 14 bases between. Looked up from germline, CDR1 is SGHTA and CDR2 is FQGTGA. Input material: PBMCs. The rearrangement joins TRBV7-3 to TRBJ1-1, with a weak D call TRBD1 (6 bases). The TCR sequence derives from a woman in her fifties or sixties with lung cancer. CDR3 sequence reads: CASSLTLTGRDTEAFF. CDR3 DNA sequence: TGTGCCAGCAGCTTAACGTTAACAGGGAGGGACACTGAAGCTTTCTTT.